The rows below give T cell receptor beta chains drawn from one sample of a study of cytomegalovirus exposure and HLA in healthy donors. Repertoires were generated with immunoSEQ multiplex PCR, while TCRdb's copy carries only in-frame clones and drops some. The sample has about 190,000 clones, and its top ten clones hold 6.5%. The specimen was PBMCs. The receptors originated from a man aged 25 to 40 in good health and CMV-seronegative. CDR3s include the opening cysteine and the closing phenylalanine or tryptophan. A D gene is named only where the DNA matches it firmly.

>TRBD1|TRBJ2-1|TRBV5-1
CASSLDREWNEQFF
TGCGCCAGCAGCTTAGACAGGGAATGGAATGAGCAGTTCTTC
>-|TRBJ2-5|TRBV28
CASSFGGGRETQYF
TGTGCCAGCAGTTTCGGCGGGGGCCGAGAGACCCAGTACTTC
>-|TRBJ2-5|TRBV5-1
CASSLLGEETQYF
TGCGCCAGCAGCTTGCTCGGGGAAGAGACCCAGTACTTC
>TRBD1|TRBJ1-1|TRBV5-6
CASSRMQGADTEAFF
TGTGCCAGCAGCAGGATGCAGGGGGCGGACACTGAAGCTTTCTTT
>TRBD1|TRBJ1-5|TRBV18
CASSPAGQGESQPQHF
TGTGCCAGCTCACCAGCGGGACAGGGAGAGAGTCAGCCCCAGCATTTT
>TRBD2|TRBJ2-7|TRBV6-5
CASSFGSGSSYEQYF
TGTGCCAGCAGTTTCGGGAGCGGGAGCTCCTACGAGCAGTACTTC
>TRBD2|TRBJ2-1|TRBV2
CASSPGLAYEQFF
TGTGCCAGCAGTCCGGGACTAGCCTATGAGCAGTTCTTC
>-|TRBJ2-1|TRBV7-9
CASSATRQFF
TGTGCCAGCAGCGCCACGAGGCAGTTCTTC
>TRBD2|TRBJ2-7|TRBV4-2
CASSPLAGASEQYF
TGTGCCAGCAGCCCCCTAGCGGGAGCATCCGAGCAGTACTTC
>TRBD2|TRBJ2-5|TRBV7-2
CASSFLAGAGGETQYF
TGTGCCAGCAGCTTCTTAGCGGGAGCTGGGGGGGAGACCCAGTACTTC
>TRBD1|TRBJ2-7|TRBV7-8
CASSWDRVSYEQYF
TGTGCCAGCAGCTGGGACAGGGTGAGCTACGAGCAGTACTTC
>-|TRBJ2-1|TRBV9
CASSTPGLYNEQFF
TGTGCCAGCAGCACCCCGGGACTTTACAATGAGCAGTTCTTC
>-|TRBJ1-5|TRBV5-6
CASSLGGIQPQHF
TGTGCCAGCAGCTTGGGAGGTATCCAGCCCCAGCATTTT
>TRBD1|TRBJ1-1|TRBV18
CASSPRRGQGLTGEAFF
TGTGCCAGCTCACCCCGCCGGGGACAGGGCCTTACGGGTGAAGCTTTCTTT
>TRBD2|TRBJ2-7|TRBV5-4
CASSPDGGGSGSSYEQYF
TGTGCCAGCAGCCCGGATGGGGGCGGGAGCGGGAGCTCCTACGAGCAGTACTTC
>-|TRBJ1-1|TRBV19
CASSIGPTVTEAFF
TGTGCCAGTAGTATCGGTCCCACCGTCACTGAAGCTTTCTTT
>-|TRBJ2-3|TRBV7-3
CASSLGGTSTDTQYF
TGTGCCAGCAGCTTAGGCGGGACTAGCACAGATACGCAGTATTTT
>-|TRBJ2-1|TRBV4-3
CASSQDRAPYNEQFF
TGCGCCAGCAGCCAAGACAGGGCCCCCTACAATGAGCAGTTCTTC
>-|TRBJ1-1|TRBV6-5
CASSYSGAPGNTEAFF
TGTGCCAGCAGTTACTCAGGTGCACCGGGGAACACTGAAGCTTTCTTT
>-|TRBJ1-2|TRBV4-1
CASSRPGGSAGGYTF
TGCGCCAGCAGCCGACCCGGGGGTTCCGCCGGGGGCTACACCTTC
>-|TRBJ2-7|TRBV5-4
CASSLNTYEQYF
TGTGCCAGCAGCTTGAACACCTACGAGCAGTACTTC
>-|TRBJ2-2|TRBV27
CASSLVGGAYTGELFF
TGTGCCAGCAGTTTAGTGGGAGGAGCTTACACCGGGGAGCTGTTTTTT
>TRBD2|TRBJ2-5|TRBV28
CASSLSNPGLAGVLETQYF
TGTGCCAGCAGTTTATCTAATCCGGGACTAGCGGGAGTGCTAGAGACCCAGTACTTC
>TRBD2|TRBJ2-7|TRBV7-2
CASSPSSGLSYEQYF
TGTGCCAGCAGCCCCTCTAGCGGACTCTCCTACGAGCAGTACTTC
>TRBD1|TRBJ2-2|TRBV11-3
CASSLPQGVVGELFF
TGTGCCAGCAGCTTACCACAGGGGGTCGTCGGGGAGCTGTTTTTT
>TRBD1|TRBJ2-1|TRBV6-4
CASSIQGEDYNEQFF
TGTGCCAGCAGCATTCAGGGGGAAGATTACAATGAGCAGTTCTTC
>TRBD1|TRBJ1-1|TRBV18
CASSGDRVPNTEAFF
TGTGCCAGCTCAGGGGACAGGGTTCCGAACACTGAAGCTTTCTTT
>TRBD2|TRBJ2-1|TRBV10-3
CAITHSLAGGLVF
TGTGCCATCACACATTCCTTAGCGGGGGGGCTTGTCTTC
>-|TRBJ1-1|TRBV7-9
CASSPRQTVNTEAFF
TGTGCCAGCAGCCCTAGACAGACAGTCAACACTGAAGCTTTCTTT
>-|TRBJ2-1|TRBV27
CASSTSVSLDEQFF
TGTGCCAGCAGTACTAGTGTGTCGTTGGATGAGCAGTTCTTC
>-|TRBJ2-7|TRBV27
CASSPRGARDYEQYF
TGTGCCAGCAGCCCCCGGGGGGCGAGGGACTACGAGCAGTACTTC
>TRBD1|TRBJ1-6|TRBV5-6
CASSLGQGGVGSPLHF
TGTGCCAGCAGCTTGGGACAGGGGGGCGTAGGGTCACCCCTCCACTTT
>TRBD2|TRBJ2-7|TRBV28
CASSSLLLAGGSRGF
TGTGCCAGCAGTTCCCTTCTCTTAGCGGGAGGGTCGAGGGGGTTC
>TRBD2|TRBJ2-3|TRBV10-3
CATRSGGLTDTQYF
TGTGCCACCCGAAGCGGGGGGCTAACAGATACGCAGTATTTT
>TRBD2|TRBJ2-3|TRBV27
CASSLSLAGAHTQYF
TGTGCCAGCAGTTTATCTCTAGCGGGCGCCCATACGCAGTATTTT
>-|TRBJ1-5|TRBV19
CASSTSAQGQPQHF
TGTGCCAGTAGTACTTCAGCGCAGGGTCAGCCCCAGCATTTT
>TRBD1|TRBJ1-2|TRBV27
CASSVSQGGNYGYTF
TGTGCCAGCAGTGTATCACAGGGGGGTAACTATGGCTACACCTTC
>TRBD1|TRBJ2-3|TRBV19
CASSSGTGTTDTQYF
TGTGCCAGTAGTTCCGGGACAGGGACCACAGATACGCAGTATTTT
>TRBD1|TRBJ2-7|TRBV30
CAWSSGQGYEQYF
TGTGCCTGGAGCTCGGGACAGGGCTACGAGCAGTACTTC
>TRBD2|TRBJ2-1|TRBV27
CASSRSGRDYFQKLFF
TGTGCCAGCAGTCGAAGCGGGAGGGACTATTTTCAAAAACTGTTCTTC
>-|TRBJ2-2|TRBV27
CASRGQYTGELFF
TGTGCCAGCCGCGGACAGTACACCGGGGAGCTGTTTTTT
>TRBD2|TRBJ2-3|TRBV15
CATSRIAGDSTDTQYF
TGTGCCACCAGCAGAATAGCGGGCGATTCCACAGATACGCAGTATTTT
>TRBD1|TRBJ2-3|TRBV28
CASFPPGQLQDTQYF
TGTGCCAGCTTCCCACCGGGACAGTTACAAGATACGCAGTATTTT
>TRBD2|TRBJ2-7|TRBV7-9
CASSLARLGLADEQYF
TGTGCCAGCAGCTTAGCGCGTCTCGGGCTAGCGGACGAGCAGTACTTC
>-|TRBJ2-7|TRBV7-2
CASSLISPQGGSTYEQYF
TGTGCCAGCAGCTTAATATCACCCCAGGGCGGCTCCACCTACGAGCAGTACTTC
>-|TRBJ1-1|TRBV18
CASSPQPGVLVEAFF
TGTGCCAGCTCACCACAACCAGGGGTTTTAGTTGAAGCTTTCTTT
>TRBD2|TRBJ2-1|TRBV28
CASSSSEIAGRGEQFF
TGTGCCAGCAGTTCATCGGAGATAGCGGGACGGGGTGAGCAGTTCTTC
>TRBD2|TRBJ2-7|TRBV7-7
CASSPILADGYEQYF
TGTGCCAGCAGCCCAATACTAGCGGACGGGTACGAGCAGTACTTC
>TRBD1|TRBJ1-1|TRBV5-1
CASSSGTGIAFF
TGCGCCAGCAGCTCCGGGACAGGGATAGCTTTCTTT
>-|TRBJ1-5|TRBV2
CASSESSGVLSNQPQHF
TGTGCCAGCAGTGAATCCTCAGGGGTCCTTAGCAATCAGCCCCAGCATTTT
>TRBD2|TRBJ2-7|TRBV4-3
CASSQDRSGGVYEQYF
TGCGCCAGCAGCCAAGATCGATCGGGGGGGGTCTACGAGCAGTACTTC
>-|TRBJ2-7|TRBV4-1
CASSQARTSYEQYF
TGCGCCAGCAGCCAAGCCAGGACATCCTACGAGCAGTACTTC